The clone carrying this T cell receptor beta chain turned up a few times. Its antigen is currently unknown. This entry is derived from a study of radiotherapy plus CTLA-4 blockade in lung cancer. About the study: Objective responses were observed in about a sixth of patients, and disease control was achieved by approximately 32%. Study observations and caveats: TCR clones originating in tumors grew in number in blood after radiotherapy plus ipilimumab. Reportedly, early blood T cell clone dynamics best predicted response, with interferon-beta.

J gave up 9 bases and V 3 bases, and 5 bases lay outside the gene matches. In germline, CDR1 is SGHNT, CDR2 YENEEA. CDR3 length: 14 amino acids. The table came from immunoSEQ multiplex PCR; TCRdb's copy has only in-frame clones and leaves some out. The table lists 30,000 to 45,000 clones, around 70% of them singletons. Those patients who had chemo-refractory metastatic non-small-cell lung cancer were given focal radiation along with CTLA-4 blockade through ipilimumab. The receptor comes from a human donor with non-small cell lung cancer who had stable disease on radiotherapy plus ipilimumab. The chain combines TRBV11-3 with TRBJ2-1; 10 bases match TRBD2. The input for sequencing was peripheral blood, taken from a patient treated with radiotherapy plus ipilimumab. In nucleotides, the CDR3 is TGTGCCAGCAGCTTTAGCGGGGGGATCACTGAGCAGTTCTTC. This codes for CASSFSGGITEQFF.